What follows are 14 T cell receptor beta chains derived from one specimen sequenced in a study of early stage breast cancer tumors. Generated by immunoSEQ multiplex PCR, the TCRdb table keeps only in-frame clones and is missing some. The sample has 30,000 or so clones; around 70% are singletons. Sample: blood. These receptors all come from a person between 50 and 60 years old with breast cancer.

This sequence joins TRBV5-1 and TRBJ2-2; tentative D call: TRBD1 (6 bases). Trimming pared 4 bases from V and 5 bases from J, leaving 12 bases between. The CDR3 spans 14 residues. Germline V gives CDR1 SGHRS, CDR2 YFSETQ. The CDR3 DNA follows: TGCGCCAGCAGCGCAGGACAGAGAACCGGGGAGCTGTTTTTT. Protein sequence: CASSAGQRTGELFF.

This chain connects TRBV6-5 to TRBJ2-7; D not certain. The CDR3 totals 16 residues. V was pared by 0 bases and J by 4 bases, with 16 bases between. Germline loops: CDR1 MNHEY, CDR2 SVGAGI. CDR3 nucleotide sequence: TGTGCCAGCAGTTACTCCGATTCTCAACCCCTTTACGAGCAGTACTTC. As protein: CASSYSDSQPLYEQYF.

The chain links TRBV27 to TRBJ1-2, with TRBD1 matching 7 bases. This CDR3 contains 15 residues. Trimming cost V 2 bases and J 8 bases; bases outside gene matches: 11. Germline CDR1 and CDR2: MNHEY and SMNVEV (reference sequence). Written as DNA, the CDR3 is TGTGCCAGCAGTTTAACCCGGGGACAGACGAGGGGCTACACCTTC. The encoded protein is CASSLTRGQTRGYTF.

In its sample, this clone ranks as medium-sized (0.01 to 0.1%). J is TRBJ2-7 and V is TRBV11-2; the D gene is possibly TRBD2 (5 bases). Germline loops: CDR1 SGHAT, CDR2 FQNNGV. Trimming shortened V by 4 bases and J by 2 bases, and 12 bases separated the two germline ends. This CDR3 spans 14 amino acids. CDR3 in amino acids: CASSSPMTTYEQYF. As DNA, the CDR3 is TGTGCCAGCAGCTCTCCGATGACTACCTACGAGCAGTACTTC.

CDR3 in DNA: TGCGCCAGCAGCCAAGAGGACAGGTATAATGAAAAACTGTTTTTT. It encodes CASSQEDRYNEKLFF. The rearrangement links TRBV4-1 to TRBJ1-4, with 7 bases fitting TRBD1. Trimming removed 0 bases from V and 4 bases from J; junction bases left unmatched: 2. This CDR3 has 15 residues. CDR1 MGHRA and CDR2 YSYEKL come from the germline V gene.

The gene calls are TRBV7-9 and TRBJ2-1, with 12 bases matching TRBD1. The CDR3 covers 14 residues. With 4 bases clipped from V and 8 bases from J, the junction kept 3 bases outside the gene matches. Looked up from germline, CDR1 is SEHNR and CDR2 is FQNEAQ (reference sequence). CDR3 DNA sequence: TGTGCCAGCAGCTCTGGGACAGGGGGCGATGAGCAGTTCTTC. It specifies CASSSGTGGDEQFF.

This chain joins TRBV19 and TRBJ2-3; unclear D gene. The CDR3 consists of 13 residues. CDR1 LNHDA and CDR2 SQIVND come from the germline V gene (reference sequence). V lost 5 bases to trimming and J lost 0 bases, with 6 bases between them. The CDR3, as DNA: TGTGCCAGTAGTGCGCTAAGCACAGATACGCAGTATTTT. Translating it yields CASSALSTDTQYF.

The CDR3 spells CASRMGGIMDTQYF. CDR3 nucleotides: TGTGCCAGCAGGATGGGGGGGATCATGGATACGCAGTATTTT. The genes are TRBV9 and TRBJ2-3; 7 bases align to TRBD2. CDR1 is SGDLS, CDR2 YYNGEE, per germline. The CDR3 consists of 14 residues. The V gene end was trimmed by 5 bases and the J gene end by 6 bases; junction bases not matched to a gene: 9.

V and J are TRBV19 and TRBJ1-4; D call uncertain. CDR1 and CDR2 (germline): LNHDA, SQIVND (reference sequence). This CDR3 is built from 15 residues. Between the trimmed V and J ends, which lost 3 bases and 3 bases, there was a span of 11 bases. The CDR3 is CASSIRAVANEKLFF. DNA for the CDR3: TGTGCCAGTAGTATCCGGGCCGTTGCTAATGAAAAACTGTTTTTT. The full variable domain, rest sourced from reference TRBV19 and TRBJ1-4, is DGGITQSPKYLFRKEGQNVTLSCEQNLNHDAMYWYRQDPGQGLRLIYYSQIVNDFQKGDIAEGYSVSREKKESFPLTVTSAQKNPTAFYLCASSIRAVANEKLFFGSGTQLSVL.

This rearrangement joins TRBV2 to TRBJ2-7, with 7 positions matching TRBD1. CDR1 SNHLY and CDR2 FYNNEI come from the germline V gene. V was clipped by 6 bases and J by 5 bases; unmatched bases: 4. The CDR3 spans 12 residues. The DNA of the CDR3 is TGTGCCAGCAGCCTGACAGGGAACGAGCAGTACTTC. This codes for CASSLTGNEQYF.

This clone was seen more than once but under ten times. J is TRBJ1-1 and V is TRBV11-2; D is unresolved. CDR1 and CDR2 (germline): SGHAT, FQNNGV. The CDR3 length is 11 residues. The V and J ends lost 8 bases and 2 bases respectively, with 6 bases between them. DNA for the CDR3: TGTGCCAGCGCTATTAACACTGAAGCTTTCTTT. Translated, it gives CASAINTEAFF.

The rearrangement joins TRBV5-6 to TRBJ1-2; D gene ambiguous. Germline V gives CDR1 SGHDT, CDR2 YYEEEE. V was cut by 1 base and J by 3 bases, with 16 bases left in between. This CDR3 spans 16 amino acids. The DNA for the CDR3 is TGTGCCAGCAGCTTGCTAGGGCGCCGGGTCGACTATGGCTACACCTTC. It codes for CASSLLGRRVDYGYTF.

This clone was seen only once. Relative to the germline gene, one junction end is altered; a read error may explain this. This chain uses TRBV4-3 with TRBJ2-7; the match to TRBD1 covers 7 bases. The CDR3 length is 12 residues. Germline loops: CDR1 LGHNA, CDR2 YSLEER. The CDR3 bases are TGCGCCACCCCGGGACAGACATACGAGCAGCACTTC. Encoded protein: CATPGQTYEQHF.

The chain is built from TRBV5-1 and TRBJ1-1; the D gene is possibly TRBD1 (5 bases). Trimming took 0 bases from V and 1 from J, leaving 7 bases between them. The germline CDR1 and CDR2 sequences are SGHRS and YFSETQ. The length of the CDR3 is 14 residues. For the CDR3, the DNA is TGCGCCAGCAGCTTGGGGGGACGGAACACTGAAGCTTTCTTT. It translates to CASSLGGRNTEAFF. The full variable domain, rest sourced from reference TRBV5-1 and TRBJ1-1, is KAGVTQTPRYLIKTRGQQVTLSCSPISGHRSVSWYQQTPGQGLQFLFEYFSETQRNKGNFPGRFSGRQFSNSRSEMNVSTLELGDSALYLCASSLGGRNTEAFFGQGTRLTVV.